The 2 T cell receptor beta chains given below trace back to one sample, sequenced in a study of Ad26.COV2.S vaccination and SARS-CoV-2 variants. Documented treatment: around 19 received Ad26.COV2.S at low or high dose, single or two shots; five or six received placebo; per-sample allocation not given. Day 63 after the first vaccine or placebo injection was the time point for sampling. Some clones are missing from TCRdb's copy, which holds only in-frame ones; the method was immunoSEQ multiplex PCR. The table includes hundreds of thousands of clones, approximately 81% detected once. The source was peripheral blood, collected in a trial of Ad26.COV2.S vaccine versus placebo. These receptors originate from a person between 18 and 59 years old who received the Ad26.COV2.S COVID-19 vaccine or a placebo.

Only one count was recorded for this clone. The rearrangement joins TRBV13 to TRBJ2-3, with 7 bases matching TRBD1. Trimming at V came to 4 bases and at J to 5 bases, leaving 9 bases not matched to a gene. The CDR3 extends over 15 amino acids. Germline V lookup: CDR1 PRHDT, CDR2 FYEKMQ (reference sequence). DNA for the CDR3: TGTGCCAGCAGCTCCAGACAGGGTCCTAGAGATACGCAGTATTTT. Residues: CASSSRQGPRDTQYF.

CDR3: CASSRSRDRSNTGELFF. In DNA form, the CDR3 reads TGTGCCAGCAGCCGCTCCCGGGACAGGTCGAACACCGGGGAGCTGTTTTTT. The gene calls are TRBV11-2 and TRBJ2-2, with 8 positions matching TRBD1. The CDR3 extends over 17 amino acids. Germline-derived CDR1 and CDR2 are SGHAT and FQNNGV. V was pared by 5 bases and J by 0 bases, with 8 bases of the junction left unmatched.